This T cell receptor beta chain was captured by sequencing in a study of blood T cell repertoires in COVID-19. In the original workflow: Using reference gene primer amplification, nucleated cell counts were estimated. The method was immunoSEQ multiplex PCR; TCRdb's version includes in-frame clones alone and lacks a portion of them. D and trimming were read from the DNA, whereas the V and J calls and clone size are those reported in that table. This table holds about 210,000 clones, approximately 90% found once. The sequence came from a man younger than 35 with acute COVID-19. Sequenced sample: PBMCs or T cells enriched from blood (not recorded which).

As DNA, the CDR3 is TGTGCTAGTGGTTTGGGAACAGGGTATCAAGAGACCCAGTACTTC. This gives the protein CASGLGTGYQETQYF. V is TRBV12-5 and J is TRBJ2-5, with D maybe TRBD1 (6 bases). There are 15 residues in the CDR3. Trimming took 1 base from V and 2 from J, leaving 11 bases between them. Germline V gives CDR1 LGHNT, CDR2 FRNRAP.